The 25 T cell receptor beta chains below all came from one sample that was sequenced in a study of T cells in narcolepsy. TCRdb's table, derived via immunoSEQ multiplex PCR, lists solely in-frame clones and lacks some. This sample has more than 30,000 clones; under 90% occur once, and the top ten carry over 1%. The sample was CD45RA- memory CD4+ T cells from PBMCs. The receptors stem from a human donor with narcolepsy.

This clone was found a few times. The chain recombines TRBV5-4 with TRBJ1-2, with D tentatively TRBD1 (5 bases). Trimming took 0 bases from V and 7 from J, leaving 13 bases between them. CDR1 and CDR2 (germline): SGHNT, YYREEE (reference sequence). The CDR3 contains 14 residues. CDR3 region: CASSLDGGTGGYTF. The CDR3 DNA sequence: TGTGCCAGCAGCTTGGATGGGGGGACTGGTGGCTACACCTTC.

The V gene is TRBV19, the J gene TRBJ2-7, with D uncertain. Germline-derived CDR1 and CDR2 are LNHDA and SQIVND (reference sequence). This CDR3 is built from 14 residues. V dropped 6 bases and J dropped 0 bases, with 12 bases sitting between them. Here the CDR3 reads CASRGTYSSYEQYF. CDR3 in DNA: TGTGCCAGTAGAGGAACATACAGCTCCTACGAGCAGTACTTC.

The V and J genes are TRBV6-4 and TRBJ2-1; 10 nucleotides match TRBD2. Germline values: CDR1 MRHNA, CDR2 SNTAGT. This CDR3 spans 13 amino acids. Trimming removed 5 bases from V and 9 bases from J; junction bases left unmatched: 4. CDR3 protein: CASSKRGGTEQFF. CDR3 bases: TGTGCCAGCAGTAAGCGGGGGGGCACTGAGCAGTTCTTC.

The chain uses TRBV28 and TRBJ1-2; D not resolved. CDR1 and CDR2 from the germline V gene are MDHEN and SYDVKM. V was shortened by 5 bases and J by 7 bases, with 8 bases between the two germline ends. There are 11 residues in the CDR3. The CDR3 DNA reads TGTGCCAGCAGTCCCCGAGGTGGCTACACCTTC. Amino acids: CASSPRGGYTF.

This clone showed up just once. The chain recombines TRBV7-3 with TRBJ2-2; unclear D gene. Germline CDR1 reads SGHTA; CDR2 reads FQGTGA. The CDR3 has 12 residues. Deletions cut 4 bases from V and 4 bases from J, with 4 bases between. The CDR3 sequence: CASSWSTGELFF. The CDR3 region has the DNA TGTGCCAGCAGCTGGAGCACCGGGGAGCTGTTTTTT.

This clone was observed once. The chain is built from TRBV15 and TRBJ2-7; 10 bases fit TRBD1. The germline gives CDR1 LNHNV, CDR2 YYDKDF (reference sequence). V was clipped by 2 bases and J by 0 bases; unmatched bases: 1. There are 15 residues in the CDR3. In DNA, the CDR3 is TGTGCCACCAGCAGAAGACAGGGGGCCTCCTACGAGCAGTACTTC. Amino acids: CATSRRQGASYEQYF. Combining the CDR3 with reference TRBV15 and TRBJ2-7 gives the whole variable domain DAMVIQNPRYQVTQFGKPVTLSCSQTLNHNVMYWYQQKSSQAPKLLFHYYDKDFNNEADTPDNFQSRRPNTSFCFLDIRSPGLGDTAMYLCATSRRQGASYEQYFGPGTRLTVT.

In its sample, this clone was seen once. The rearrangement joins TRBV2 to TRBJ2-5; TRBD2 matches 7 bases. J was trimmed by 5 bases and V by 0 bases; bases with no gene match: 9. Germline V gives CDR1 SNHLY, CDR2 FYNNEI. The CDR3 has 16 amino acids. In DNA, the CDR3 is TGTGCCAGCAGTGAAGCCCTTGGTATGGGGGGGGAGACCCAGTACTTC. Amino acid sequence: CASSEALGMGGETQYF.

The chain links TRBV5-1 to TRBJ1-1; 10 positions match TRBD1. CDR1 and CDR2 from the germline V gene are SGHRS and YFSETQ. The CDR3 is 15 amino acids. The J segment lost 7 bases and the V segment lost 0 bases, leaving 6 bases of the junction unmatched. The CDR3 loop is CASSLVGQGVDEAFF. CDR3 coding DNA: TGCGCCAGCAGCTTGGTTGGACAGGGGGTCGATGAAGCTTTCTTT.

The chain couples TRBV30 to TRBJ1-6; 7 bases map to TRBD1. The CDR3 is 15 residues long. Per germline, CDR1 GTSNPN and CDR2 SVGIG (reference sequence). Trimming cost V 0 bases and J 5 bases; bases outside gene matches: 4. The CDR3 spells CAWSVGTGDNSPLHF. CDR3 DNA sequence: TGTGCCTGGAGTGTAGGAACAGGGGATAATTCACCCCTCCACTTT.

V and J are TRBV25-1 and TRBJ1-2; D is possibly TRBD1 (5 bases). CDR1 and CDR2 from the germline V gene are MGHDK and SYGVNS. CDR3 length: 14 residues. V was cut by 6 bases and J by 0 bases, with 11 bases left in between. The DNA of the CDR3 is TGTGCCAGCAGGGGGGGGTACTCTAACTATGGCTACACCTTC. Residues: CASRGGYSNYGYTF.

CDR3 nucleotides: TGTGCCAGCAGCTTAGTAGGTGCCACTGAAGCTTTCTTT. The encoded protein is CASSLVGATEAFF. This chain uses TRBV7-8 with TRBJ1-1; D is unclear. V shed 1 base and J shed 4 bases, with 7 bases lying between them. CDR1 SGHVS and CDR2 FQNEAQ come from the germline V gene. This CDR3 has 13 amino acids.

The chain recombines TRBV28 with TRBJ1-5; maybe TRBD1 (6 bases). The CDR3 extends over 12 amino acids. The germline V gene has CDR1 MDHEN and CDR2 SYDVKM. V was pared by 2 bases and J by 11 bases, with 10 bases between. For the CDR3, the DNA is TGTGCCAGCAGTTTAGTGGGGGCTACCCAGCATTTT. It yields the protein CASSLVGATQHF.

The CDR3 region is CASSLFSAGNNSPLHF. The CDR3 DNA follows: TGTGCCAGCAGCTTGTTCTCGGCAGGGAATAATTCACCCCTCCACTTT. The chain couples TRBV5-5 to TRBJ1-6; possibly TRBD1 for D (5 bases). The ends were cut back, 1 base at V and 5 bases at J, with 13 bases in the middle. CDR1 is SGHKS and CDR2 is YYEKEE in the germline V gene (reference sequence). The CDR3 has 16 amino acids.

This clone was detected once. J is TRBJ2-3 and V is TRBV5-6; tentatively, D is TRBD2 (6 bases). V shed 4 bases and J shed 6 bases, with 21 bases lying between them. CDR3 length: 16 amino acids. Germline CDR1 reads SGHDT; CDR2 reads YYEEEE. CDR3 region: CASSTLASPAGDTQYF. CDR3 nucleotides: TGTGCCAGCAGCACCCTGGCGAGTCCCGCGGGGGATACGCAGTATTTT.

V gene TRBV7-3 combines with J gene TRBJ1-6; D unresolved. V lost 2 bases and J lost 2, with 10 bases in between. Germline V gene sequence: CDR1 SGHTA, CDR2 FQGTGA. The CDR3 length is 16 residues. CDR3: CASSLSPPPYNSPLHF. CDR3 DNA sequence: TGTGCCAGCAGCTTATCCCCTCCGCCCTATAATTCACCCCTCCACTTT.

This chain uses TRBV7-8 with TRBJ2-2, with 7 positions matching TRBD1. Germline V gene sequence: CDR1 SGHVS, CDR2 FQNEAQ. Trimming cost V 5 bases and J 4 bases; bases outside gene matches: 10. CDR3 size: 16 residues. The CDR3 bases are TGTGCCAGCAGCCGGGGACAGCCCCCGGTCACCGGGGAGCTGTTTTTT. This encodes CASSRGQPPVTGELFF.

The V and J genes are TRBV4-1 and TRBJ1-4, with TRBD1 as a possible D gene (5 bases). The CDR3 has 14 amino acids. Germline V CDR1 and CDR2: MGHRA, YSYEKL. V gave up 2 bases and J gave up 6 bases, with 10 bases separating them. The CDR3 loop reads CASSQPGVDEKLFF. The CDR3 nucleotides are TGCGCCAGCAGCCAACCGGGGGTCGATGAAAAACTGTTTTTT.

Notes on this clone: The sample has other DNA sequences that encode this CDR3 too. The CDR3 DNA is TGTGCCAGCAGCTTACAGGGGGCATCCTACGAGCAGTACGTC. This encodes CASSLQGASYEQYV. J is TRBJ2-7 and V is TRBV5-6; 9 bases line up with TRBD1. This CDR3 comprises 14 residues. The V and J ends lost 2 bases and 1 base, in that order; junction bases with no gene match: 1. CDR1 is SGHDT and CDR2 is YYEEEE in the germline V gene.

As to this clone: Other DNA sequences in this specimen translate into the identical CDR3. The chain employs TRBV28 and TRBJ2-7; the D gene is possibly TRBD1 (6 bases). The ends were cut back, 2 bases at V and 5 bases at J, with 10 bases in the middle. The CDR3 covers 13 residues. CDR1 and CDR2 from the germline V gene are MDHEN and SYDVKM. The CDR3 bases are TGTGCCAGCAGTTTAGAGGGGGTCCACGAGCAGTACTTC. Protein: CASSLEGVHEQYF.

The chain is built from TRBV6-5 and TRBJ1-1; D is uncertain. With 5 bases removed from V and 0 bases from J, the gap between germline ends came to 13 bases. This CDR3 has 15 residues. The germline gives CDR1 MNHEY, CDR2 SVGAGI. The CDR3 is CASSRAVNMNTEAFF. In DNA, the CDR3 is TGTGCCAGCAGTAGGGCAGTGAACATGAACACTGAAGCTTTCTTT.

The V gene is TRBV6-6, the J gene TRBJ2-1; unclear D gene. Germline CDR1 reads MNHNY; CDR2 reads SVGAGI (reference sequence). The CDR3 totals 16 residues. V was trimmed by 0 bases and J by 0 bases, leaving 9 bases between them. CDR3 sequence: CASSYSGQISYNEQFF. CDR3 coding DNA: TGTGCCAGCAGTTACTCTGGGCAAATCTCCTACAATGAGCAGTTCTTC.

The chain links TRBV7-6 to TRBJ2-1; D is uncertain. This CDR3 contains 12 residues. Trimming stripped 5 bases from V and 7 bases from J, with 9 bases between. CDR1 and CDR2 from the germline V gene are SGHVS and FNYEAQ. This CDR3 reads CASSRGANEQFF. As DNA, the CDR3 is TGTGCCAGCAGCCGAGGAGCGAATGAGCAGTTCTTC.

The chain is built from TRBV6-1 and TRBJ2-6; D call uncertain. Germline V gene data show CDR1 as MNHNS and CDR2 as SASEGT. Deletions cut 7 bases from V and 4 bases from J, with 11 bases between. This CDR3 contains 14 residues. CDR3 amino acids: CASTRRSGANVLTF. The DNA for the CDR3 is TGTGCCAGCACCCGCCGTTCGGGGGCCAACGTCCTGACTTTC.

This sequence joins TRBV6-6 and TRBJ1-1, with D unclear. CDR1 is MNHNY and CDR2 is SVGAGI in the germline V gene (reference sequence). V gave up 4 bases and J gave up 3 bases, with 9 bases separating them. The CDR3 has 13 residues. The CDR3 sequence is CASSSDPYTEAFF. CDR3 nucleotides: TGTGCCAGCAGTTCTGACCCTTACACTGAAGCTTTCTTT.

The genes are TRBV18 and TRBJ2-4; 10 bases map to TRBD1. The germline V gene encodes CDR1 KGHSH and CDR2 LQKENI. The CDR3 sequence is 15 residues long. Trimming at V came to 3 bases and at J to 5 bases, leaving 4 bases not matched to a gene. DNA for the CDR3: TGTGCCAGCTCACCGCCCGGGACAGGGGAAAACATTCAGTACTTC. Translated: CASSPPGTGENIQYF.